A selection of T cell receptor beta chains follows, all from one sample in a study of cytomegalovirus exposure and HLA in healthy donors. Data came from immunoSEQ multiplex PCR; TCRdb stores just in-frame clones and leaves some out. Of 90,000 or so clones listed, approximately 80% are singletons. Material: PBMCs. The source of these receptors is a woman in her forties or fifties in good health and CMV-seropositive. The CDR3 runs from the conserved cysteine through the conserved F or W. A D gene is named only where the DNA matches it firmly. The listing skips clone size in some rows; elsewhere it reads once, few, many or a size class.

CDR3 protein	CDR3 DNA	D gene	V gene	clone size	J gene
CASLLAGYTGELFF	TGTGCCAGTCTCCTAGCGGGATACACCGGGGAGCTGTTTTTT	TRBD2	TRBV2	.	TRBJ2-2
CASSRSPYNEQFF	TGTGCCAGTAGCCGGAGCCCCTACAATGAGCAGTTCTTC	.	TRBV19	.	TRBJ2-1
CASSQDGGGARSETQYF	TGCGCCAGCAGCCAAGATGGTGGGGGGGCGAGAAGCGAGACCCAGTACTTC	.	TRBV4-1	.	TRBJ2-5
CASSRREVNTEAFF	TGTGCCAGTAGTAGGAGGGAAGTAAACACTGAAGCTTTCTTT	.	TRBV19	.	TRBJ1-1
CSSRDTSYEQYF	TGCAGCTCCCGGGACACTTCCTACGAGCAGTACTTC	.	TRBV29-1	.	TRBJ2-7
CASSRGDTQYF	TGTGCCAGCAGCCGAGGAGATACGCAGTATTTT	.	TRBV11-3	.	TRBJ2-3
CASSIYRTEPHQPQHF	TGTGCCAGTAGTATCTACAGGACAGAGCCGCATCAGCCCCAGCATTTT	.	TRBV19	once	TRBJ1-5
CASSLQGAGETQYF	TGTGCCAGCAGCTTGCAGGGGGCAGGAGAGACCCAGTACTTC	TRBD1	TRBV5-4	few	TRBJ2-5
CASGQPAYNSPLHF	TGTGCCAGCGGGCAACCAGCCTATAATTCACCCCTCCACTTT	.	TRBV27	.	TRBJ1-6
CASSLGGRREQYF	TGTGCCAGCAGCTTGGGGGGGCGCCGGGAGCAGTACTTC	.	TRBV5-4	.	TRBJ2-7
CASSLRVGGYTF	TGTGCCAGCAGCTTGCGGGTTGGTGGCTACACCTTC	.	TRBV5-4	.	TRBJ1-2
CASSLGQGPTQYF	TGTGCCAGCAGCTTGGGGCAGGGGCCGACCCAGTACTTC	.	TRBV5-4	.	TRBJ2-5
CASSLAGGFTDTQYF	TGTGCCAGCAGCTTAGCGGGGGGTTTCACAGATACGCAGTATTTT	.	TRBV7-2	few	TRBJ2-3
CAISQNTEAFF	TGTGCCATCAGCCAAAACACTGAAGCTTTCTTT	.	TRBV10-3	.	TRBJ1-1
CASSKTGNQETQYF	TGTGCCAGCAGCAAGACAGGGAACCAAGAGACCCAGTACTTC	TRBD1	TRBV9	.	TRBJ2-5
CASSEPDRDTGYTF	TGTGCCAGCAGTGAACCCGACCGGGATACGGGCTACACCTTC	.	TRBV25-1	.	TRBJ1-2
CASSPASGEYSPLHF	TGTGCCAGCAGCCCAGCCTCAGGGGAGTACTCACCCCTCCACTTT	.	TRBV9	.	TRBJ1-6
CASSPEDSPRETQYF	TGCGCCAGCAGCCCCGAGGACAGTCCTAGAGAGACCCAGTACTTC	.	TRBV4-3	few	TRBJ2-5
CASSREGTAGNTIYF	TGTGCCAGCAGCCGCGAGGGGACAGCCGGAAACACCATATATTTT	TRBD1	TRBV9	.	TRBJ1-3
CASSPTGHGTDTQYF	TGTGCCAGCTCACCGACGGGACATGGCACAGATACGCAGTATTTT	.	TRBV18	.	TRBJ2-3
CASRVLAGSYNEQFF	TGTGCCAGCAGGGTCCTAGCGGGTTCCTACAATGAGCAGTTCTTC	TRBD2	TRBV7-8	.	TRBJ2-1
CASREPTNHLAYNEQFF	TGTGCCAGCAGGGAGCCGACCAACCACCTAGCGTACAATGAGCAGTTCTTC	.	TRBV2	.	TRBJ2-1
CAVEGDLSYNEQFF	TGTGCCGTCGAGGGGGACCTCTCCTACAATGAGCAGTTCTTC	.	TRBV2	.	TRBJ2-1
CASSERGGTDTQYF	TGTGCCAGCAGTGAAAGGGGCGGAACAGATACGCAGTATTTT	.	TRBV25-1	.	TRBJ2-3
CASSLDRGNTIYF	TGTGCCAGCAGCTTAGACAGGGGAAACACCATATATTTT	.	TRBV7-2	.	TRBJ1-3
CASSVGTSGLYNEQFF	TGTGCCAGCAGCGTGGGGACTAGCGGGCTCTACAATGAGCAGTTCTTC	TRBD2	TRBV9	.	TRBJ2-1
CASSYDGGEFF	TGTGCCAGCAGTTACGATGGGGGCGAGTTCTTC	.	TRBV6-5	few	TRBJ2-1
CASSSGRVRNEQFF	TGTGCCAGCAGCTCCGGGAGGGTAAGGAATGAGCAGTTCTTC	TRBD2	TRBV5-4	.	TRBJ2-1
CASSVPLAGDFNEQFF	TGTGCCAGCAGTGTTCCTTTAGCGGGAGACTTCAATGAGCAGTTCTTC	TRBD2	TRBV25-1	medium-sized	TRBJ2-1
CATSRTGGVKNTEAFF	TGTGCCACCAGCAGAACTGGGGGGGTTAAGAACACTGAAGCTTTCTTT	.	TRBV15	.	TRBJ1-1
CASSLGSSYGYTF	TGCGCCAGCAGCTTGGGTAGTTCCTATGGCTACACCTTC	.	TRBV5-1	.	TRBJ1-2
CASRPGQGASDYGYTF	TGTGCCAGCAGACCGGGACAGGGTGCCAGTGACTATGGCTACACCTTC	TRBD1	TRBV28	.	TRBJ1-2
CASKDRGSSGNTIYF	TGTGCCAGCAAGGACAGGGGAAGCTCTGGAAACACCATATATTTT	TRBD1	TRBV2	.	TRBJ1-3
CASSHLGTSGTGSSYNEQFF	TGTGCCAGCAGCCACCTCGGGACTAGCGGGACGGGGAGCTCCTACAATGAGCAGTTCTTC	TRBD2	TRBV27	.	TRBJ2-1
CASSAGVANEKLFF	TGTGCCAGCAGCGCAGGGGTGGCTAATGAAAAACTGTTTTTT	.	TRBV7-9	.	TRBJ1-4
CASSQGLTGTGTDIQYF	TGTGCCAGCAGCCAGGGTCTTACCGGGACAGGGACCGACATTCAGTACTTC	TRBD1	TRBV16	.	TRBJ2-4
CASRRTSGRVPGELFF	TGTGCCAGCAGGCGGACTAGCGGGAGAGTCCCCGGGGAGCTGTTTTTT	TRBD2	TRBV28	.	TRBJ2-2
CASSLRGLNTEAFF	TGTGCCAGCAGCTTAAGGGGCCTGAACACTGAAGCTTTCTTT	.	TRBV5-5	.	TRBJ1-1
CASSLGQGKETQYF	TGCGCCAGCAGCCTAGGACAGGGTAAAGAGACCCAGTACTTC	TRBD1	TRBV4-1	.	TRBJ2-5
CASGGSHTEAFF	TGTGCCTCCGGGGGTTCCCACACTGAAGCTTTCTTT	.	TRBV6-5	.	TRBJ1-1
CASSVDPVDSHKNAFF	TGTGCCAGCAGCGTAGACCCCGTAGACAGTCACAAGAACGCTTTCTTT	.	TRBV9	few	TRBJ1-1
CASSEVASGPSSYEQYF	TGTGCCAGCAGTGAAGTGGCTAGCGGTCCCAGCTCCTACGAGCAGTACTTC	TRBD2	TRBV2	.	TRBJ2-7
CASRGLAGVNEQFF	TGTGCCAGCCGCGGACTAGCGGGAGTCAATGAGCAGTTCTTC	TRBD2	TRBV6-1	.	TRBJ2-1
CASSLVQDLTGRTGNTIYF	TGTGCCAGCAGCTTAGTTCAGGACTTGACAGGGCGAACTGGAAACACCATATATTTT	TRBD1	TRBV7-9	.	TRBJ1-3
CASGLGGDSSSNQPQHF	TGTGCTAGTGGTTTGGGTGGGGACAGTTCCTCAAATCAGCCCCAGCATTTT	TRBD1	TRBV12-5	.	TRBJ1-5
CASSRTSGGLDTQYF	TGTGCCAGCAGCCGGACTAGCGGGGGTTTAGATACGCAGTATTTT	TRBD2	TRBV7-6	.	TRBJ2-3
CASSMGRGQRGEQFF	TGTGCTAGCAGTATGGGACGGGGCCAGCGGGGGGAGCAGTTCTTC	TRBD2	TRBV7-7	.	TRBJ2-1
CASSLLTGKAEAFF	TGTGCCAGCAGCTTACTGACAGGGAAGGCTGAAGCTTTCTTT	TRBD1	TRBV7-2	.	TRBJ1-1
CSSIRSGGGDPAEYGYTF	TGTTCCAGCATCAGGAGTGGAGGAGGGGACCCGGCCGAGTATGGCTACACCTTC	.	TRBV7-9	.	TRBJ1-2
CASSLRAVRDTEAFF	TGTGCCAGCAGTTTAAGAGCGGTGAGGGACACTGAAGCTTTCTTT	.	TRBV27	.	TRBJ1-1
CASSRDRGIGQPQHF	TGTGCCAGCAGCCGGGACAGGGGCATCGGGCAGCCCCAGCATTTT	TRBD1	TRBV6-1	.	TRBJ1-5
CASSPFGSQETQYF	TGTGCCAGCAGTCCCTTCGGGAGTCAAGAGACCCAGTACTTC	.	TRBV6-6	.	TRBJ2-5
CAWSVGTGIDSGNTIYF	TGTGCCTGGAGTGTCGGCACGGGGATAGATTCTGGAAACACCATATATTTT	.	TRBV30	.	TRBJ1-3
CASSDSGATGGSCCGYTF	TGTGCCAGCAGTGATTCGGGGGCGACAGGGGGTTCATGTTGTGGCTACACCTTC	TRBD1	TRBV25-1	.	TRBJ1-2
CASSQELVAGAGDDTQYF	TGTGCCAGCAGCCAAGAACTTGTAGCGGGGGCAGGTGATGATACGCAGTATTTT	TRBD2	TRBV4-2	.	TRBJ2-3
CASSSGAGGPKAQYF	TGTGCCAGCAGCTCGGGAGCGGGGGGCCCCAAGGCCCAGTACTTC	TRBD2	TRBV7-3	.	TRBJ2-5
CASSETSGGTDTQYF	TGTGCCAGCAGTGAGACTAGCGGGGGCACAGATACGCAGTATTTT	TRBD2	TRBV6-4	few	TRBJ2-3
CASSGIVQTSGVNTGELFF	TGCGCCAGCAGTGGGATCGTGCAGACTAGCGGGGTGAACACCGGGGAGCTGTTTTTT	TRBD2	TRBV10-2	few	TRBJ2-2
CASSPPGPAEDTQYF	TGTGCCAGCAGCCCGCCAGGGCCGGCTGAAGATACGCAGTATTTT	.	TRBV7-8	few	TRBJ2-3